The rows below give T cell receptor beta chains drawn from one sample of a study of graft-versus-host responses after intestinal transplantation. Method: immunoSEQ multiplex PCR; TCRdb's copy keeps in-frame clones and lacks some. The sample consists of 15,000 to 20,000 clones, over 75% of them appearing once. The material sequenced was PBMCs, taken 14 days after transplant. Source of these receptors: a human patient who received an intestinal transplant, so some T cells may come from the graft donor. The CDR3 runs from the conserved cysteine through the conserved F or W. The D gene is left open where the match is weak. The size entry is marked missing in some rows and otherwise reads once, few, many or a size class.

size,V,D,J,CDR3,DNA
few,TRBV6-1,TRBD2,TRBJ2-1,CASSVTSGAHNEQFF,TGTGCCAGCAGCGTTACTAGCGGAGCTCACAATGAGCAGTTCTTC
NA,TRBV5-6,NA,TRBJ2-7,CASSLDRQPSYEQYF,TGTGCCAGCAGCTTAGACCGACAGCCATCCTACGAGCAGTACTTC
NA,TRBV9,TRBD2,TRBJ2-2,CASSPGSGGSGELFF,TGTGCCAGCAGCCCTGGCTCGGGAGGGTCCGGGGAGCTGTTTTTT
NA,TRBV11-3,NA,TRBJ1-2,CASSSAGKANYGYTF,TGTGCCAGCAGCTCAGCAGGGAAGGCTAACTATGGCTACACCTTC
NA,TRBV5-6,NA,TRBJ2-6,CASSALPRRGAGANVLTF,TGTGCCAGCAGCGCCCTCCCCCGCAGGGGAGCTGGGGCCAACGTCCTGACTTTC
NA,TRBV19,TRBD1,TRBJ2-4,CASRARDRVAKNIQYF,TGTGCCAGTAGAGCCAGGGACAGGGTAGCCAAAAACATTCAGTACTTC
NA,TRBV7-3,TRBD1,TRBJ2-3,CAGSLIGQGAADTQYF,TGTGCCGGCAGCTTAATAGGGCAGGGGGCGGCAGATACGCAGTATTTT
NA,TRBV29-1,NA,TRBJ2-7,CSVEGVYEQYF,TGCAGCGTTGAGGGGGTCTACGAGCAGTACTTC
NA,TRBV7-6,NA,TRBJ2-1,CASSLSSYNEQFF,TGTGCCAGCAGCCTATCTTCCTACAATGAGCAGTTCTTC
NA,TRBV6-4,NA,TRBJ1-1,CASSVESTSEAFF,TGTGCCAGCAGTGTCGAGAGTACCAGTGAAGCTTTCTTT
NA,TRBV5-1,NA,TRBJ1-1,CASSLVGQREVSTEAFF,TGCGCCAGCAGCTTGGTAGGACAGCGCGAGGTGTCCACTGAAGCTTTCTTT
NA,TRBV2,NA,TRBJ2-2,CASSDRWNTGELFF,TGTGCCAGCAGTGACAGATGGAACACCGGGGAGCTGTTTTTT
few,TRBV7-3,NA,TRBJ1-1,CASSFGGNTEAFF,TGTGCCAGCAGCTTCGGGGGGAACACTGAAGCTTTCTTT
NA,TRBV4-2,TRBD2,TRBJ2-1,CASSQDPLTSGSNEQFF,TGTGCCAGCAGCCAAGATCCCCTGACTAGCGGGAGCAATGAGCAGTTCTTC
NA,TRBV5-4,NA,TRBJ2-7,CASSLAGVTYEQYF,TGTGCCAGCAGCTTGGCAGGGGTGACCTACGAGCAGTACTTC
once,TRBV13,NA,TRBJ2-2,CASRGKVGTGELFF,TGTGCCAGCAGAGGAAAAGTGGGCACCGGGGAGCTGTTTTTT
NA,TRBV2,TRBD1,TRBJ2-2,CANLGQGTNTGELFF,TGTGCCAACCTAGGACAGGGTACGAACACCGGGGAGCTGTTTTTT
NA,TRBV19,NA,TRBJ2-5,CASSIYGGETQYF,TGTGCCAGTAGTATTTACGGGGGAGAGACCCAGTACTTC
NA,TRBV19,TRBD1,TRBJ2-1,CASSSTGTVYNEQFF,TGTGCCAGTAGTTCTACCGGGACAGTCTACAATGAGCAGTTCTTC
NA,TRBV10-2,NA,TRBJ1-1,CASRDGDTEAFF,TGCGCCAGCAGGGACGGTGACACTGAAGCTTTCTTT
NA,TRBV7-2,NA,TRBJ1-6,CASSSGPYKDSPLHF,TGTGCCAGCAGCTCCGGGCCGTATAAAGATTCACCCCTCCACTTT
NA,TRBV27,NA,TRBJ2-1,CASSWDNNEQFF,TGTGCCAGCAGTTGGGACAACAATGAGCAGTTCTTC